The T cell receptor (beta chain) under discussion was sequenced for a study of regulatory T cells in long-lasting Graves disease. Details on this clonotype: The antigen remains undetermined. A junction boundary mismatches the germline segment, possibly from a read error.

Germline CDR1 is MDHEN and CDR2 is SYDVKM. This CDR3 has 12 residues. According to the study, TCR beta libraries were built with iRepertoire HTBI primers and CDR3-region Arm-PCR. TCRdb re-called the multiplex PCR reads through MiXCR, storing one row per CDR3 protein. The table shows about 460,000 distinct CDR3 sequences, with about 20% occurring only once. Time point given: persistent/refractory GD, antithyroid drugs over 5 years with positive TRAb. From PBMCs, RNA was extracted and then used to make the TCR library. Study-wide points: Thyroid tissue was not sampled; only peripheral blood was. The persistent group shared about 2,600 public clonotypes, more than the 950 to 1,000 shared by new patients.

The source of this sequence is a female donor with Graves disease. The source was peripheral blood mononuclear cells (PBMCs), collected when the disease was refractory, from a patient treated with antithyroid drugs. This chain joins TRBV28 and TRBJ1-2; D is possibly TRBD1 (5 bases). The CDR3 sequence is CAGSADSGGYTF. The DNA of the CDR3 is TGTGCCGGCAGTGCCGACAGTGGTGGCTACACCTTC.